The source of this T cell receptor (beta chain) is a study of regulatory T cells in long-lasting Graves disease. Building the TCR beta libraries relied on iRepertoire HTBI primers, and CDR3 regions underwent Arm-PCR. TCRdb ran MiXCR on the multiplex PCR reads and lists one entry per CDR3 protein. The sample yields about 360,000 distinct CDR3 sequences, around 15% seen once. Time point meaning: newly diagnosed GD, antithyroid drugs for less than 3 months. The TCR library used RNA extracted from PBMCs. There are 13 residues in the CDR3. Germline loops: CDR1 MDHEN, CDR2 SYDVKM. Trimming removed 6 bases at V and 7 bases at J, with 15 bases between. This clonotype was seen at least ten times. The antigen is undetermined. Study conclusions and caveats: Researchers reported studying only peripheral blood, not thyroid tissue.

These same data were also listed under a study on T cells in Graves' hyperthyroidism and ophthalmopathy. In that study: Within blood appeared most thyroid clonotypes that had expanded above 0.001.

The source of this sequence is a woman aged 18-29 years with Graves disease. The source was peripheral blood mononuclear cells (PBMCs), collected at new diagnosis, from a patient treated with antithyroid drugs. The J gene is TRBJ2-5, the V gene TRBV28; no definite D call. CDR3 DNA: TGTGCCAGCAGACTCCGGTTCAGGATGACCCAGTACTTC. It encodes CASRLRFRMTQYF.